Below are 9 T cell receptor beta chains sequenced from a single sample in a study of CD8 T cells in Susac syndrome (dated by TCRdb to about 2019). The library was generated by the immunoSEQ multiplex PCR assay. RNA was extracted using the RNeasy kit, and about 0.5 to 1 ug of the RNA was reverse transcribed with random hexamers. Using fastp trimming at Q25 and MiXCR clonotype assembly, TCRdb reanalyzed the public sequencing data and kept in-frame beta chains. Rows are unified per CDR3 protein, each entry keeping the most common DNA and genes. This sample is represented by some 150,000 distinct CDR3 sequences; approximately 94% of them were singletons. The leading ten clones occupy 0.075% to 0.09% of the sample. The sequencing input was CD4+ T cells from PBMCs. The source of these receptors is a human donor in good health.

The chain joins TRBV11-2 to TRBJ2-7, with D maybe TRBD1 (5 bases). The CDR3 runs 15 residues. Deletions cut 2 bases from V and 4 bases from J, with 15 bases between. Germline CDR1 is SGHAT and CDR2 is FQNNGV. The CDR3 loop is CASSLRSQGWYEQYF. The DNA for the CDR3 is TGTGCCAGCAGCTTACGAAGCCAGGGCTGGTACGAGCAGTACTTC. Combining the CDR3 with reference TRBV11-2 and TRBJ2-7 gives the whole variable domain EAGVAQSPRYKIIEKRQSVAFWCNPISGHATLYWYQQILGQGPKLLIQFQNNGVVDDSQLPKDRFSAERLKGVDSTLKIQPAKLEDSAVYLCASSLRSQGWYEQYFGPGTRLTVT.

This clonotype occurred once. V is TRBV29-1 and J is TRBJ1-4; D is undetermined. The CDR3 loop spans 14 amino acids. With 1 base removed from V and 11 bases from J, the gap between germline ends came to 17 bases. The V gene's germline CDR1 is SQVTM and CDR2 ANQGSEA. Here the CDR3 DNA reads TGCAGCGTTGAAGGGTACTTGGGTGCTGGGAAACTGTTTTTT. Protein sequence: CSVEGYLGAGKLFF.

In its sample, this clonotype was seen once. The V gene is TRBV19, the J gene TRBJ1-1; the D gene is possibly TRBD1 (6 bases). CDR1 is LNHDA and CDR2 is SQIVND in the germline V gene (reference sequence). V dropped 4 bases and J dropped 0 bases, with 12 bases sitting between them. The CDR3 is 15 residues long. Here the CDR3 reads CASSRQALMNTEAFF. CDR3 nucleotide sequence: TGTGCCAGTAGTAGACAGGCCCTAATGAACACTGAAGCTTTCTTT.

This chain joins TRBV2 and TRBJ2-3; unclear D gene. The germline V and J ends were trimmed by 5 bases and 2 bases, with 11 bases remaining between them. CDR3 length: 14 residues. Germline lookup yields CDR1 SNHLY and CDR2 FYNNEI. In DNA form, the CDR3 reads TGTGCCAGCAGTACCATAGGTTCCACAGATACGCAGTATTTT. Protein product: CASSTIGSTDTQYF.

This chain's CDR3 is CASSFGRETYEQYF. CDR3 sequence (DNA): TGCGCCAGCAGCTTCGGCAGGGAGACCTACGAGCAGTACTTC. This rearrangement joins TRBV5-1 to TRBJ2-7, with D perhaps matching TRBD1 or TRBD2 (5 bases each). V lost 2 bases and J 2 bases, leaving 11 bases between the germline ends. The CDR3 consists of 14 residues. Germline V gives CDR1 SGHRS, CDR2 YFSETQ. Full variable domain (rest looked up from reference TRBV5-1 and TRBJ2-7): KAGVTQTPRYLIKTRGQQVTLSCSPISGHRSVSWYQQTPGQGLQFLFEYFSETQRNKGNFPGRFSGRQFSNSRSEMNVSTLELGDSALYLCASSFGRETYEQYFGPGTRLTVT.

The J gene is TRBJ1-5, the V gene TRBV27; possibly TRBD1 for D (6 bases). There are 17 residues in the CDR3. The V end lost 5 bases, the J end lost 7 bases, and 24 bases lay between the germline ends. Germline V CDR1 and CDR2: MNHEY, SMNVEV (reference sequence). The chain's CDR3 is CASSPTNIGQGKQPQHF. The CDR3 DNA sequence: TGTGCCAGCAGTCCTACCAATATCGGGCAGGGGAAACAGCCCCAGCATTTT.

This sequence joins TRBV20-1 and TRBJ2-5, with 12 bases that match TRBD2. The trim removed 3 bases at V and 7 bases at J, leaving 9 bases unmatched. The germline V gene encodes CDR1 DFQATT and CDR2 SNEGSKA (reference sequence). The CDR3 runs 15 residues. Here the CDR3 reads CSARNLAGGPGTQYF. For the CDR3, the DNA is TGCAGTGCTAGGAATCTAGCGGGAGGGCCAGGGACCCAGTACTTC.

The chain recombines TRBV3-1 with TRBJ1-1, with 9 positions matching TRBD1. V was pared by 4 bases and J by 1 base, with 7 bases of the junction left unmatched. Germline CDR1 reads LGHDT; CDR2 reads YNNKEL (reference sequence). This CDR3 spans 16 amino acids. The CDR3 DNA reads TGTGCCAGCAGCCCCCGACAGGGGGATAGGAACACTGAAGCTTTCTTT. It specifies CASSPRQGDRNTEAFF.

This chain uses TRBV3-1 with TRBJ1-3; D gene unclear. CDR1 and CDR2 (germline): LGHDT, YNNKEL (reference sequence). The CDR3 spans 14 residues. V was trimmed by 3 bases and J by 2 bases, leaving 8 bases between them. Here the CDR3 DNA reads TGTGCCAGCAGCCAGGACCTGCCTGGAAACACCATATATTTT. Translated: CASSQDLPGNTIYF.